Listed below are T cell receptor beta chains from one sample, sequenced in a study of blood T cells in healthy people across ages. TCRdb reprocessed the 5' RACE reads via MiXCR and lists one record per CDR3 protein. The repertoire holds hundreds of thousands of distinct CDR3 sequences, with roughly 26% as singletons. Source material: blood. The receptors shown here come from a woman older than 75 in good health. Each CDR3 is given with its conserved first and last residue. The D gene is left open where the match is weak.

v_gene	d_gene	j_gene	CDR3aa
TRBV20-1	NA	TRBJ2-4	CDARDLSSIQYF
TRBV12-3/TRBV12-4	NA	TRBJ1-4	CASTLGPGKLFF
TRBV20-1	NA	TRBJ1-2	CSACQGDYGYTF
TRBV7-2	NA	TRBJ1-1	CASSQDMNTEAFF
TRBV27	NA	TRBJ2-7	CASSPTIRQEGEQYF
TRBV6-2/TRBV6-3	TRBD1	TRBJ2-7	CASRQLGGRSYEQYF
TRBV5-1	NA	TRBJ2-3	CASSFPLAGGGTDTQYF
TRBV29-1	NA	TRBJ1-2	CSVQQTYGYTF
TRBV7-9	TRBD2	TRBJ2-3	CASSLMGTNADTQYF
TRBV20-1	TRBD1	TRBJ2-1	CSGQGGAQFF
TRBV2	TRBD2	TRBJ2-5	CASKGSGALQETRYF
TRBV7-2	NA	TRBJ1-5	CASSQTYSNQPQHF
TRBV4-3	NA	TRBJ1-2	CASSQGRGVGYTF
TRBV12-3/TRBV12-4	NA	TRBJ1-2	CASRRLDGAGHNYGYTF
TRBV6-2/TRBV6-3	NA	TRBJ1-6	CASSYRMYSSPLHF
TRBV7-9	TRBD1	TRBJ1-1	CASSSDRANTEAFF
TRBV11-2	TRBD2	TRBJ2-5	CASSIIRGGLSETQYF
TRBV27	NA	TRBJ2-3	CASSSDRSIDTQYF
TRBV30	NA	TRBJ2-4	CAWSVGSAGAKNIQYF
TRBV5-1	NA	TRBJ1-4	CASSLGSATNEKLFF
TRBV15	NA	TRBJ1-5	CATSSARYGPQHF
TRBV6-1	NA	TRBJ1-5	CASRLYSNQPQHF
TRBV7-8	TRBD2	TRBJ2-7	CASSPRDMREGHEQYF
TRBV4-3	NA	TRBJ2-7	CASSQVLGTYEQYF
TRBV7-2	NA	TRBJ2-3	CAAGIGADTQYF
TRBV5-1	NA	TRBJ2-1	CASSHGQHEQFF
TRBV6-2/TRBV6-3	TRBD2	TRBJ2-1	CASNRAGAYNEQFF
TRBV5-1	TRBD1	TRBJ1-2	CASSHGTASANYGYTF
TRBV6-1	TRBD2	TRBJ2-3	CASSEAPSGGEKDTQYF
TRBV6-6	NA	TRBJ1-1	CASISVTTEAFF
TRBV25-1	TRBD1	TRBJ1-1	CANSEYDRGEAFF
TRBV20-1	NA	TRBJ2-7	CSARLASREQYF
TRBV20-1	NA	TRBJ2-7	CSARGRIVSYEQYF
TRBV20-1	NA	TRBJ2-1	CSAGGPADEQFF
TRBV7-6	TRBD2	TRBJ2-2	CASRTSGGRNTGELFF
TRBV12-3/TRBV12-4	NA	TRBJ2-5	CASSSRVAEITQYF
TRBV27	TRBD2	TRBJ2-7	CASRPLGGVYEQYF
TRBV12-3/TRBV12-4	NA	TRBJ1-2	CASSLGSGGYGYTF
TRBV27	TRBD2	NA	CASSLRGLAGAPSYNEQYF
TRBV20-1	TRBD1	TRBJ2-4	CSAVGQGRNIQYF
TRBV27	NA	TRBJ1-4	CASSFRGTNEKLFF
TRBV20-1	NA	TRBJ1-1	CSASGMNTEAFF
TRBV5-1	TRBD1	TRBJ2-5	CASSSNGQGQETQYF
TRBV11-3	NA	TRBJ2-3	CASSVGLPTDTQYF
TRBV7-2	NA	TRBJ2-2	CASSPGGQLNTGELFF
TRBV20-1	TRBD1	TRBJ1-1	CGATDRAATEAFF
TRBV3-1	NA	TRBJ2-2	CASSQNELSANTGELFF
TRBV6-2/TRBV6-3	TRBD1	TRBJ2-1	CASSKRTGWYNEQFF
TRBV15	NA	TRBJ2-1	CATSRVGGAAEQFF